This T cell receptor (beta chain) was identified in a study of T cells in Graves' hyperthyroidism and ophthalmopathy. Per germline, CDR1 SGHTA and CDR2 FQGNSA. Trimming shortened V by 5 bases and J by 0 bases, and 10 bases separated the two germline ends. The CDR3 spans 14 residues. Criteria for exclusion of patients were uncontrolled infection, other autoimmune disease, pregnancy or lactation. This clonotype has a count of ten or more. Amplified TCR beta CDR3 regions came from RNA transcripts. The HTBI primer set was used in a first-round RT-PCR of the TCR CDR3. MiXCR, run by TCRdb on the multiplex PCR reads, gives a single entry per CDR3 protein. The table includes around 500,000 distinct CDR3 sequences, 16% detected once.

Sequencing was done on a sample of blood. The clonotype was recovered from a woman younger than 45 with Graves' ophthalmopathy. The chain combines TRBV7-2 with TRBJ1-2, with D maybe TRBD1 (5 bases). CDR3 protein: CASSLRDPNYGYTF. Here the CDR3 DNA reads TGTGCCAGCAGCCTTCGGGACCCTAACTATGGCTACACCTTC.